This T cell receptor (beta chain) was identified during a study of beta chain features in type 1 diabetes. All of the isolated RNA was reverse transcribed, so expressed TCRB transcripts were sequenced. Reads from naive, central memory and regulatory T cell samples averaged roughly 3.6 million. Profiling relied on immunoSEQ multiplex PCR, and the TCRdb table lists in-frame clones only, not all of them. The sample lists around 690,000 clones, around an eighth seen once, with more than 0.09% in the top ten. This CDR3 has 13 residues. The ends were cut back, 1 base at V and 7 bases at J, with 11 bases in the middle. CDR1 and CDR2 from the germline V gene are SGHTA and FQGNSA. Study results and caveats: Moderately but significantly shorter TCRB CDR3s were found in Type 1 diabetes patients in all four CD4+ subsets.

This clone was detected a few times. Its antigen is not identified. Sorted CD4+ subsets: naive, central memory, regulatory, stem cell-like memory (CD45RO/CCR7/CD25/CD127/CD95/CD27 panel). Purity of each sorted population was above 95%. Sequences were obtained from naive CD4+ T cells from blood. The receptor's source is a man aged 25 to 40 with type 1 diabetes. The chain has TRBV7-2 and TRBJ2-7; the D gene is possibly TRBD2 (5 bases). The CDR3 DNA follows: TGTGCCAGCAGCTTAGGAGAGGGAAGAGAGCAGTACTTC. Translating gives CASSLGEGREQYF.